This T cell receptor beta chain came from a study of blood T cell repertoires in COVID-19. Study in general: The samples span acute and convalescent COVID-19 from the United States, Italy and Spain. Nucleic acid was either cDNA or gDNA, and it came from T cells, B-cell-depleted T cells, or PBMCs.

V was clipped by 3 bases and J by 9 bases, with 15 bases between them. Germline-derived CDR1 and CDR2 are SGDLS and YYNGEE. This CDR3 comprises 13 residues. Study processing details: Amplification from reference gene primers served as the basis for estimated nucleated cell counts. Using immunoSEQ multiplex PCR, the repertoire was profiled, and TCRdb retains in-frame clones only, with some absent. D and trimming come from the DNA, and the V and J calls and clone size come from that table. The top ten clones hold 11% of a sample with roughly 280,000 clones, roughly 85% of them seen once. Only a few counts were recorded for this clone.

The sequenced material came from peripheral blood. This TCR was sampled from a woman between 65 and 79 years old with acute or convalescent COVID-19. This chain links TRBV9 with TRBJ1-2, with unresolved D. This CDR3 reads CASSAEGYVSYTF. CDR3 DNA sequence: TGTGCCAGCAGCGCGGAGGGTTACGTAAGCTACACCTTC.